These 8 T cell receptor beta chains were sequenced from one sample in a study of T cells in localized non-small cell lung cancer. TCRdb's table, derived via immunoSEQ multiplex PCR, lists solely in-frame clones and lacks some. The sample lists 35,000 to 45,000 clones, over 70% occurring once. The material sequenced was peripheral blood, taken before any cancer treatment. These receptors came from a male donor older than 55 with stage III squamous cell lung carcinoma.

This clone was picked up one time. The chain joins TRBV7-9 to TRBJ2-1, with 8 bases lining up with TRBD1. This CDR3 is built from 18 residues. The germline V gene encodes CDR1 SEHNR and CDR2 FQNEAQ (reference sequence). The V and J ends lost 6 bases and 2 bases, in that order; junction bases with no gene match: 15. CDR3: CASSSTDRGPPPYNEQFF. The CDR3 DNA is TGTGCCAGCAGTTCTACTGACAGGGGACCCCCTCCCTACAATGAGCAGTTCTTC.

V and J are TRBV10-3 and TRBJ2-3; 10 bases line up with TRBD2. Germline V gives CDR1 ENHRY, CDR2 SYGVKD. V trimming: 11 bases; J trimming: 0 bases; junction bases outside the gene matches: 11. CDR3 length: 16 amino acids. The CDR3 region is CAASGTSAYSTDTQYF. The CDR3 nucleotides are TGTGCCGCCTCCGGGACTAGCGCCTATAGCACAGATACGCAGTATTTT.

The chain is built from TRBV4-1 and TRBJ2-7; D not certain. Germline V CDR1 and CDR2: MGHRA, YSYEKL. There are 14 residues in the CDR3. The ends were cut back, 2 bases at V and 4 bases at J, with 12 bases in the middle. Written as DNA, the CDR3 is TGCGCCAGCAGCCAACGGCAGGACCAGTACGAGCAGTACTTC. Its protein is CASSQRQDQYEQYF.

This chain connects TRBV15 to TRBJ1-4; no reliable D call. This CDR3 region has 15 residues. From germline, CDR1 is LNHNV and CDR2 YYDKDF (reference sequence). V was cut by 1 base and J by 2 bases, with 8 bases left in between. CDR3 bases: TGTGCCACCAGCAGAGTACAAACGACTAATGAAAAACTGTTTTTT. It encodes CATSRVQTTNEKLFF. Full variable domain (outside the CDR3, taken from reference TRBV15 and TRBJ1-4): DAMVIQNPRYQVTQFGKPVTLSCSQTLNHNVMYWYQQKSSQAPKLLFHYYDKDFNNEADTPDNFQSRRPNTSFCFLDIRSPGLGDTAMYLCATSRVQTTNEKLFFGSGTQLSVL.

This clone has a handful of counts. This chain connects TRBV5-1 to TRBJ2-3, with D possibly TRBD2 on 6 matching bases. V lost 0 bases to trimming and J lost 1 base, with 9 bases between them. The CDR3 is made up of 15 amino acids. The germline V gene has CDR1 SGHRS and CDR2 YFSETQ. The CDR3 sequence: CASSLERVGTDTQYF. CDR3 nucleotides: TGCGCCAGCAGCTTGGAGCGGGTGGGCACAGATACGCAGTATTTT.

The rearrangement joins TRBV18 to TRBJ2-5; TRBD1 matches 7 bases. CDR1 and CDR2 from the germline V gene are KGHSH and LQKENI. V shed 3 bases, J shed 4 bases, and the junction held 2 bases outside the gene matches. The CDR3 runs to 13 residues. CDR3 amino acids: CASSPGTVETQYF. CDR3 DNA: TGTGCCAGCTCACCTGGGACAGTAGAGACCCAGTACTTC. Based on the CDR3 plus reference TRBV18 and TRBJ2-5, the full variable domain is NAGVMQNPRHLVRRRGQEARLRCSPMKGHSHVYWYRQLPEEGLKFMVYLQKENIIDESGMPKERFSAEFPKEGPSILRIQQVVRGDSAAYFCASSPGTVETQYFGPGTRLLVL.

V and J are TRBV5-1 and TRBJ1-2, with D possibly being TRBD1 (5 bases). The CDR3 has 15 amino acids. V lost 0 bases to trimming and J lost 4 bases, with 13 bases between them. Germline V gene lookup returns CDR1 SGHRS and CDR2 YFSETQ. CDR3 sequence (DNA): TGCGCCAGCAGCTTGGAGGGACTTAGGGGCTATGGCTACACCTTC. Protein sequence: CASSLEGLRGYGYTF.

This clone was detected only a few times. The gene calls are TRBV7-6 and TRBJ1-3, with D tentatively TRBD1 (6 bases). This CDR3 contains 15 residues. Trimming cost V 5 bases and J 0 bases, with 11 bases left between them. CDR1 is SGHVS and CDR2 is FNYEAQ in the germline V gene. The CDR3 reads CASSAGQFSGNTIYF. CDR3 nucleotides: TGTGCCAGCAGCGCCGGACAGTTCTCTGGAAACACCATATATTTT.